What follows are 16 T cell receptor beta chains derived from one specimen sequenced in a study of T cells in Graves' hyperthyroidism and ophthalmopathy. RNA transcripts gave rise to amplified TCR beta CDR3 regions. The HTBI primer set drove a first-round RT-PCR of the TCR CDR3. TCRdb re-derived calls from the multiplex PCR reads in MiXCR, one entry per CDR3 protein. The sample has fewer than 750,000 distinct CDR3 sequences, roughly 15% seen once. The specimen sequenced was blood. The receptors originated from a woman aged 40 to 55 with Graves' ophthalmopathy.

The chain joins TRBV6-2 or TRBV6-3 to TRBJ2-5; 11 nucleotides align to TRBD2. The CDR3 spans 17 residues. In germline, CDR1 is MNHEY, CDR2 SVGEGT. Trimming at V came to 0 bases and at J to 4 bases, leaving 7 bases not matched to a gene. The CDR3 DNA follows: TGTGCCAGCAGTTACTCGGTAGCGGGAGGGCGGGCAGAGACCCAGTACTTC. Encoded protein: CASSYSVAGGRAETQYF.

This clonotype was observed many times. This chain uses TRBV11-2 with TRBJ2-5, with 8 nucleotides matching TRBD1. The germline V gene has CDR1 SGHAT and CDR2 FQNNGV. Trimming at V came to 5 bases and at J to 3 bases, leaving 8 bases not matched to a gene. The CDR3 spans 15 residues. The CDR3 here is CASSRGTGREETQYF. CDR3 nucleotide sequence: TGTGCCAGCAGCCGAGGGACAGGAAGAGAAGAGACCCAGTACTTC.

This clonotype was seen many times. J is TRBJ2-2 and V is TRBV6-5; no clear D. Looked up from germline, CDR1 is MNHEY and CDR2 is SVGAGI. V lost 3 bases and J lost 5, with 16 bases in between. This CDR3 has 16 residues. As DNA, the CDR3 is TGTGCCAGCAGTTATATCAGGTCCCCGGGTACCGGGGAGCTGTTTTTT. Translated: CASSYIRSPGTGELFF.

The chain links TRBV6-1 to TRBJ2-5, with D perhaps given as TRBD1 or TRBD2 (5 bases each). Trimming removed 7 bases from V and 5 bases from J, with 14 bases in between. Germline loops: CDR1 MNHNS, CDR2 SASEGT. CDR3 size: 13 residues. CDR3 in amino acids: CASMKRGRETQYF. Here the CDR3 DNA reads TGTGCCAGCATGAAAAGGGGACGGGAGACCCAGTACTTC.

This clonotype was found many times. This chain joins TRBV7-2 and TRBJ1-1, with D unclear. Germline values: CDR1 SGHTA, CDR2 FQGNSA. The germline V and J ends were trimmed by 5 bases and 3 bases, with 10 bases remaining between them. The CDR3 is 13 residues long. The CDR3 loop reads CASSPNYYTEAFF. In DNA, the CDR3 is TGTGCCAGCAGCCCTAATTACTACACTGAAGCTTTCTTT.

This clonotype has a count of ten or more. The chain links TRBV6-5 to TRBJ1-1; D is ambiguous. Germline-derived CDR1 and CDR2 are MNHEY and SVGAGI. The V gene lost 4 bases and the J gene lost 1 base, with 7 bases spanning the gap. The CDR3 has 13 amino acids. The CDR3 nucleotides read TGTGCCAGCAGTTGGGGTGCGAACACTGAAGCTTTCTTT. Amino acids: CASSWGANTEAFF.

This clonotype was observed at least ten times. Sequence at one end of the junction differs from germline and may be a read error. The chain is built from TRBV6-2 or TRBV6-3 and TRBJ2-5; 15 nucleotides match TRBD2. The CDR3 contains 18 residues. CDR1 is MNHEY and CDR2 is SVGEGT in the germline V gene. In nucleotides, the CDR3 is TGTGCCGGCAGTTACTCGTGGACTAGCGGGAGGGCACGAGAGACCCAGTACTTC. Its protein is CAGSYSWTSGRARETQYF.

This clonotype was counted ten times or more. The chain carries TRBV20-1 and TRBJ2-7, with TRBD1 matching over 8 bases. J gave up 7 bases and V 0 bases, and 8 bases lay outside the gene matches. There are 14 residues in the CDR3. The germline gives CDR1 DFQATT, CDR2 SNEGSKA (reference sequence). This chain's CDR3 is CSARDMQGAGEQYF. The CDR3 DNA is TGCAGTGCTAGAGATATGCAGGGGGCTGGGGAGCAGTACTTC.

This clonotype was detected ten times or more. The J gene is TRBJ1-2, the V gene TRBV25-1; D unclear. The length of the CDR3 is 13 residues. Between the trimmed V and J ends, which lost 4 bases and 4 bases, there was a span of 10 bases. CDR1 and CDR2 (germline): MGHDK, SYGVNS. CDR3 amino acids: CASSAFLFYGYTF. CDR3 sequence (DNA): TGTGCCAGCAGTGCCTTTTTATTCTATGGCTACACCTTC.

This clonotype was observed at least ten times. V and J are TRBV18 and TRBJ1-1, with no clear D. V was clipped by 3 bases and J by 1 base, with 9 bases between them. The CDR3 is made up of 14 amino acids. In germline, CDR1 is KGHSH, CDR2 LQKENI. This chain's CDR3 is CASSPVEGNTEAFF. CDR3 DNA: TGTGCCAGCTCACCCGTCGAGGGGAACACTGAAGCTTTCTTT.

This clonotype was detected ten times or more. This CDR3 is CASSYSSRAGELFF. CDR3 bases: TGTGCCAGCAGTTACTCGAGTAGGGCCGGGGAGCTGTTTTTT. V is TRBV6-5 and J is TRBJ2-2; D is ambiguous. Trimming took off 0 bases at V and 6 bases at J, with 8 bases between the two ends. CDR3 size: 14 residues. Germline CDR1 MNHEY, CDR2 SVGAGI.

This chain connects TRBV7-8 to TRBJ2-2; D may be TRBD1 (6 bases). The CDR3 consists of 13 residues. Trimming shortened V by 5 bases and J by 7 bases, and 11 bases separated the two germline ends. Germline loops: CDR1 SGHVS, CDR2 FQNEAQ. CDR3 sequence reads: CASSLYRDGELFF. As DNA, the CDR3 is TGTGCCAGCAGCCTTTACAGGGACGGGGAGCTGTTTTTT.

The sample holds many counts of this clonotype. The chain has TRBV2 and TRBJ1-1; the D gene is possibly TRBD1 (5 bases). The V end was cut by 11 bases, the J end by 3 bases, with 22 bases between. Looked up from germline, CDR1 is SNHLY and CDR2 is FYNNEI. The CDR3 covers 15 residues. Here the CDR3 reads CAGSSPGTGDTEAFF. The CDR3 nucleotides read TGTGCCGGAAGTTCTCCAGGTACAGGAGACACTGAAGCTTTCTTT.

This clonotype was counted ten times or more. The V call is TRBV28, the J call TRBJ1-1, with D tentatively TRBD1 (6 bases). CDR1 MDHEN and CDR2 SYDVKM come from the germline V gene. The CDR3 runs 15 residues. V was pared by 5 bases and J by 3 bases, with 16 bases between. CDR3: CASSPHHTGYTEAFF. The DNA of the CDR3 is TGTGCCAGCAGTCCGCATCATACAGGGTACACTGAAGCTTTCTTT.

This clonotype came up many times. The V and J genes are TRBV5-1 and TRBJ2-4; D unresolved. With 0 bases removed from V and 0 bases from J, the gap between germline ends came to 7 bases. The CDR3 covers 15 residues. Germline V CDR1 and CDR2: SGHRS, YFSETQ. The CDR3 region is CASSLAGVAKNIQYF. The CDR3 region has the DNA TGCGCCAGCAGCTTGGCCGGTGTAGCCAAAAACATTCAGTACTTC.

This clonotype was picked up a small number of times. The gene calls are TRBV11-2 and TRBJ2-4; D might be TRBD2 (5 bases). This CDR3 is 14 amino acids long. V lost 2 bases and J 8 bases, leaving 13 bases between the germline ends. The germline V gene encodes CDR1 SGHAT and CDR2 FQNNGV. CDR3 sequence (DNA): TGTGCCAGCAGCTTAAGAAAAGCGGTATACATTCAGTACTTC. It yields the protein CASSLRKAVYIQYF. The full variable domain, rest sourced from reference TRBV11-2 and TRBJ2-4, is EAGVAQSPRYKIIEKRQSVAFWCNPISGHATLYWYQQILGQGPKLLIQFQNNGVVDDSQLPKDRFSAERLKGVDSTLKIQPAKLEDSAVYLCASSLRKAVYIQYFGAGTRLSVL.